This entry features one T cell receptor (beta chain) sequence. Antigen: not known. The data stem from a study of shared clonotypes between healthy human individuals. Germline V CDR1 and CDR2: MGHDK, SYGVNS. This CDR3 spans 15 amino acids. J gave up 7 bases and V 3 bases, and 11 bases lay outside the gene matches. Sequenced by immunoSEQ multiplex PCR; TCRdb stores in-frame clones only, minus some. This sample has approximately 2.1 million clones, with roughly 93% found just once. General study findings and limits: Across a handful of donors, naive CD4 shared about 5%, naive CD8 3% to 3.5%, memory CD4 roughly 2.3%, memory CD8 0.4% to 0.5%.

Donors were Caucasian adults residing in Nashville, Tennessee, USA. From CD4+ cells came CD45RA+ naive and CD45RA-negative memory subsets. The chain uses TRBV25-1 and TRBJ1-2; 7 positions agree with TRBD1. The source of this sequence is a man between 18 and 35 years old in good health. Some clones in this sample may be carry-over from other donors' samples. Material for sequencing was naive CD4+ T cells from PBMCs. Subset in this sample: CD45RA+ positively selected. The CDR3 DNA reads TGTGCCAGCAGTGACCCGACAGGGAAATTCGGTGGCTACACCTTC. Its translation: CASSDPTGKFGGYTF.